Listed below are T cell receptor beta chains from one sample, sequenced in a study of Graves' ophthalmopathy and Graves' hyperthyroidism. TCRdb re-called the multiplex PCR reads through MiXCR, storing one row per CDR3 protein. The sample yields around 600,000 distinct CDR3 sequences, over 40% seen once. The sample taken for sequencing was peripheral blood. These receptors were obtained from an adult man with Graves' ophthalmopathy. Each CDR3 is given with its conserved first and last residue. Fields, in order: V gene, D gene, clone size, J gene, CDR3 protein, CDR3 DNA. The D gene is left open where the match is weak. Part of the rows lack a size; the others show once, few, many or a class for expanded clones.

>TRBV12-5|TRBD2|-|TRBJ2-7
CASGTPLAGGYEQYF
TGTGCTAGTGGTACACCATTAGCGGGAGGGTACGAGCAGTACTTC
>TRBV10-3|TRBD2|many|TRBJ2-5
CAIRATSDQETQYF
TGTGCCATCAGAGCAACTAGCGACCAAGAGACCCAGTACTTC
>TRBV24-1|TRBD1|-|TRBJ1-5
CATGGQGANQPQHF
TGTGCCACTGGGGGACAGGGGGCAAATCAGCCCCAGCATTTT
>TRBV25-1|-|-|TRBJ1-3
CASSPRRTESSGNTIYF
TGTGCCAGCTCACCCCGTCGGACGGAAAGCTCTGGAAACACCATATATTTT
>TRBV27|TRBD1|-|TRBJ1-2
CASRGGGWSDGYTF
TGTGCCAGCAGGGGAGGGGGCTGGTCGGATGGCTACACCTTC
>TRBV19|TRBD2|-|TRBJ2-2
CASSRWTSAPGELFF
TGTGCCAGTAGTAGATGGACTAGCGCCCCCGGGGAGCTGTTTTTT
>TRBV5-1|TRBD2|-|TRBJ2-5
CASSWGGGGETQYF
TGCGCCAGCAGTTGGGGCGGGGGAGGTGAGACCCAGTACTTC
>TRBV3-1|-|many|TRBJ1-2
CASSQVQGQSGYTF
TGTGCCAGCAGCCAAGTTCAGGGACAAAGTGGCTACACCTTC
>TRBV11-2|TRBD1|-|TRBJ2-6
CASSSRQGVAGANVLTF
TGTGCCAGCAGCTCGCGACAGGGTGTCGCTGGGGCCAACGTCCTGACTTTC
>TRBV20-1|-|once|TRBJ2-5
CCASSLETGTPRHF
-
>TRBV2|TRBD2|many|TRBJ2-5
CASIAGQETQYF
TGTGCCAGCATAGCGGGTCAAGAGACCCAGTACTTC
>TRBV19|TRBD1|many|TRBJ1-2
CASSTRTGGFYGYTF
TGTGCCAGTAGCACTAGGACAGGGGGCTTCTATGGCTACACCTTC
>TRBV20-1|-|few|TRBJ2-3
CSARGGNTDTQYF
TGCAGTGCTAGAGGGGGGAACACAGATACGCAGTATTTT
>TRBV2|-|few|TRBJ2-7
CASNREWGYEQYF
TGTGCCAGCAACCGGGAGTGGGGGTACGAGCAGTACTTC
>TRBV19|TRBD2|-|TRBJ2-3
CASSGGPSTGTSARTDTQYF
TGTGCCAGTAGCGGTGGTCCCTCCACCGGGACTAGCGCTCGGACAGATACGCAGTATTTT
>TRBV7-9|TRBD1|-|TRBJ2-7
CASSLVHRGYEQYF
TGTGCCAGCAGCTTAGTGCACAGGGGCTACGAGCAGTACTTC
>TRBV24-1|-|-|TRBJ1-2
CATSRRGSYTF
TGTGCCACCAGTCGGAGGGGAAGCTACACCTTC
>TRBV7-2|TRBD1|few|TRBJ1-2
CASSLDRGPSNYGYTF
TGTGCCAGCAGTCTAGACAGGGGCCCATCTAACTATGGCTACACCTTC
>TRBV7-8|-|many|TRBJ2-7
CASSLVGQAYHYLNSYEQYF
TGTGCCAGCAGCTTAGTGGGACAAGCCTACCACTACCTGAACTCCTACGAGCAGTACTTC
>TRBV9|TRBD2|once|TRBJ2-7
CASSVALAGGRSSYEQYF
TGTGCCAGCAGCGTAGCTTTAGCGGGGGGCAGGAGCTCCTACGAGCAGTACTTC
>TRBV29-1|TRBD1|many|TRBJ1-2
CSVTGGEANYGYTF
TGCAGCGTTACAGGGGGTGAGGCTAACTATGGCTACACCTTC
>TRBV10-3|-|few|TRBJ2-7
CATYSQGIYEQYF
TGTGCCACCTATTCTCAGGGGATCTACGAGCAGTACTTC
>TRBV6-5|TRBD1|-|TRBJ1-5
CASTGGLPQHF
TGTGCCAGTACAGGGGGGTTGCCCCAGCATTTT
>TRBV7-2|-|-|TRBJ2-3
CASSLQPDTQYF
TGTGCCAGCAGCCTGCAGCCAGATACGCAGTATTTT
>TRBV29-1|TRBD2|-|TRBJ2-7
CSVEGASGSNYEQYF
TGCAGCGTTGAAGGGGCTAGCGGGAGTAACTACGAGCAGTACTTC
>TRBV20-1|-|many|TRBJ1-2
CSASTGNYGYTF
TGCAGTGCTAGTACAGGGAACTATGGCTACACCTTC
>TRBV11-2|-|few|TRBJ2-7
CASRGASGEGSSYEQYF
TGTGCCAGCAGGGGGGCTAGCGGAGAGGGGAGCTCCTACGAGCAGTACTTC
>TRBV29-1|TRBD1|many|TRBJ2-3
CSVVRDRADTQYF
TGCAGCGTTGTCCGGGACAGGGCAGATACGCAGTATTTT
>TRBV14|-|-|TRBJ2-7
CASSPAGNVVEQYF
TGTGCCAGCAGCCCGGCTGGGAATGTTGTCGAGCAGTACTTC
>TRBV10-3|-|once|TRBJ2-5
CAISEEQGGETQYF
TGTGCCATCAGTGAGGAACAGGGGGGGGAGACCCAGTACTTC
>TRBV4-1|TRBD1|few|TRBJ1-1
CASSQLRQGAEAFF
TGCGCCAGCAGCCAGCTACGACAGGGCGCTGAAGCTTTCTTT
>TRBV11-2|TRBD1|many|TRBJ1-1
CASSTGQGLKAFF
TGTGCCAGCAGCACGGGACAGGGTCTAAAAGCTTTCTTT
>TRBV29-1|TRBD2|many|TRBJ2-7
CSVQSGNSYEQYF
TGCAGCGTCCAGAGCGGGAACTCCTACGAGCAGTACTTC
>TRBV7-8|TRBD2|many|TRBJ2-5
CASHWRGGETQYF
TGTGCCAGCCACTGGCGGGGGGGAGAGACCCAGTACTTC
>TRBV29-1|-|-|TRBJ1-1
CSVREGANNEAFF
TGCAGCGTTAGGGAGGGAGCCAACAATGAAGCTTTCTTT
>TRBV7-2|-|-|TRBJ1-2
CASSVEEGYGYTF
TGTGCCAGCAGCGTTGAAGAGGGCTATGGCTACACCTTC
>TRBV10-2|-|few|TRBJ2-2
CASSIAAAGELFF
TGCGCCAGCAGTATTGCTGCCGCCGGGGAGCTGTTTTTT
>TRBV10-3|-|few|TRBJ1-4
CASIFGGSPNEKLFF
TGTGCCAGCATCTTCGGAGGAAGCCCTAATGAAAAACTGTTTTTT
>TRBV5-1|-|many|TRBJ2-2
CASSSTTLGNTGELFF
TGCGCCAGCAGCTCCACCACGTTGGGGAACACCGGGGAGCTGTTTTTT